These 14 T cell receptor beta chains came from one sample sequenced in a study of a mutant IDH1 vaccine in newly diagnosed glioma. No antigen is known for these receptors. The table came from immunoSEQ multiplex PCR; TCRdb's copy has only in-frame clones and leaves some out. The table shows some 130,000 clones, with around three quarters occurring only once. The time point was: week 11, during vaccination. One vaccine dose held 300 ug of mutant IDH1 20-mer peptide and came with topical imiquimod. The specimen was PBMCs, collected from a glioma patient whose treatment included an IDH1 peptide vaccine. These receptors were obtained from a man aged 40-50 years with glioma.

This chain uses TRBV18 with TRBJ1-1, with a possible D match to TRBD1 (5 bases). Germline CDR1 KGHSH, CDR2 LQKENI. The CDR3 is made up of 15 amino acids. V gave up 2 bases and J gave up 5 bases, with 15 bases separating them. This CDR3 is CASSPSPGPGTEAFF. DNA for the CDR3: TGTGCCAGCTCACCAAGCCCGGGGCCGGGTACTGAAGCTTTCTTT.

This clone showed up just a few times. The J gene is TRBJ2-2, the V gene TRBV5-8; TRBD2 might be the D (5 bases). Trimming took 2 bases from V and 0 from J, leaving 11 bases between them. This CDR3 is 16 amino acids long. Germline values: CDR1 SGHTS, CDR2 YDEGEE. This CDR3 reads CASSFGSGSNTGELFF. The CDR3 bases are TGTGCCAGCAGCTTCGGATCGGGATCGAACACCGGGGAGCTGTTTTTT.

The V call is TRBV4-1, the J call TRBJ1-2, with D hard to call. Germline V lookup: CDR1 MGHRA, CDR2 YSYEKL. The CDR3 contains 17 residues. The V end was cut by 3 bases, the J end by 6 bases, with 23 bases between. This CDR3 is CASSQETRVSTDNGYTF. The DNA of the CDR3 is TGCGCCAGCAGCCAGGAAACCCGGGTCTCCACCGATAATGGCTACACCTTC.

This chain joins TRBV18 and TRBJ2-5, with D perhaps matching TRBD1 (5 bases). The CDR3 covers 13 residues. Per germline, CDR1 KGHSH and CDR2 LQKENI. V was trimmed by 5 bases and J by 0 bases, leaving 7 bases between them. CDR3 region: CASSGAYQETQYF. CDR3 coding DNA: TGTGCCAGCTCAGGGGCGTACCAAGAGACCCAGTACTTC.

The chain carries TRBV29-1 and TRBJ1-5; D possibly corresponds to TRBD1 (6 bases). The CDR3 totals 14 residues. CDR1 and CDR2 (germline): SQVTM, ANQGSEA. Trimming left V 7 bases short and J 4 bases short, with 17 bases between. As DNA, the CDR3 is TGCAGCGCTACCGACAGGTCACATAATCAGCCCCAGCATTTT. Encoded protein: CSATDRSHNQPQHF.

The table lists this clone with a count of one. One junction end disagrees with the germline gene, perhaps due to a read error. The chain joins TRBV6-1 to TRBJ2-7; tentatively, D is TRBD1 or TRBD2 (5 bases each). The CDR3 contains 14 residues. CDR1 MNHNS and CDR2 SASEGT come from the germline V gene. The CDR3 reads CASRMDGASYEQCF. For the CDR3, the DNA is TGTGCCAGCAGGATGGACGGGGCCTCCTACGAGCAGTGCTTC.

V usage is TRBV18 and J usage is TRBJ2-3; TRBD1 agrees at 9 bases. The CDR3 covers 15 residues. Germline V gene data show CDR1 as KGHSH and CDR2 as LQKENI. V lost 3 bases, J lost 2 bases, and 3 bases stayed unmatched. The CDR3 region has the DNA TGTGCCAGCTCACCGGGACAGGGAAACACAGATACGCAGTATTTT. It codes for CASSPGQGNTDTQYF.

The chain carries TRBV6-5 and TRBJ1-6; D is unclear. V shed 0 bases and J shed 9 bases, with 3 bases lying between them. The CDR3 is 12 residues long. Per germline, CDR1 MNHEY and CDR2 SVGAGI. This CDR3 reads CASSYSSSPLHF. CDR3 DNA: TGTGCCAGCAGTTACTCGAGTTCACCCCTCCACTTT.

This sequence joins TRBV5-5 and TRBJ1-1, with 8 nucleotides matching TRBD1. Trimming took 5 bases from V and 0 from J; bases not matched to a gene: 3. CDR3 length: 14 amino acids. Germline CDR1 SGHKS, CDR2 YYEKEE (reference sequence). The DNA of the CDR3 is TGTGCCAGCAGGCTGGGACAGGTGAACACTGAAGCTTTCTTT. Protein product: CASRLGQVNTEAFF.

J is TRBJ2-5 and V is TRBV18; 8 positions agree with TRBD1. J was trimmed by 4 bases and V by 6 bases; bases with no gene match: 10. This CDR3 comprises 15 residues. Germline loops: CDR1 KGHSH, CDR2 LQKENI. The chain's CDR3 is CASSQDRGGVETQYF. The CDR3 bases are TGTGCCAGCTCCCAAGACAGGGGAGGAGTAGAGACCCAGTACTTC. The full variable domain, in which reference TRBV18 and TRBJ2-5 provide the parts outside the CDR3, is NAGVMQNPRHLVRRRGQEARLRCSPMKGHSHVYWYRQLPEEGLKFMVYLQKENIIDESGMPKERFSAEFPKEGPSILRIQQVVRGDSAAYFCASSQDRGGVETQYFGPGTRLLVL.

This chain links TRBV6-5 with TRBJ2-7; D not certain. V lost 5 bases, J lost 2 bases, and 10 bases lay in between. This CDR3 is built from 13 residues. CDR1 and CDR2 from the germline V gene are MNHEY and SVGAGI. The CDR3 spells CASSDPEPYEQYF. The CDR3 DNA is TGTGCCAGCAGTGACCCAGAACCCTACGAGCAGTACTTC.

The rearrangement uses TRBV2 and TRBJ1-2; maybe TRBD1 (6 bases). Germline V gene data show CDR1 as SNHLY and CDR2 as FYNNEI. Trimming removed 11 bases from V and 4 bases from J, with 14 bases in between. The CDR3 totals 12 residues. DNA of the CDR3: TGTGCCTCCAGGGGTCCCCCCTATGGCTACACCTTC. Protein: CASRGPPYGYTF.

The chain couples TRBV7-8 to TRBJ2-7; D remains ambiguous. CDR1 and CDR2 from the germline V gene are SGHVS and FQNEAQ. The ends were cut back, 0 bases at V and 2 bases at J, with 5 bases in the middle. This CDR3 comprises 13 residues. The CDR3 DNA reads TGTGCCAGCAGCTTAGCGGCTGCCTACGAGCAGTACTTC. This gives the protein CASSLAAAYEQYF.

V gene TRBV7-2 combines with J gene TRBJ2-3; D may be TRBD1 (5 bases). The CDR3 has 14 amino acids. Germline V gene sequence: CDR1 SGHTA, CDR2 FQGNSA. V was clipped by 1 base and J by 6 bases, with 11 bases between them. The CDR3, as DNA: TGTGCCAGCAGCTTAGGGGGCCAATGGGATACGCAGTATTTT. Translating gives CASSLGGQWDTQYF.